This T cell receptor beta chain was found in a study of shared clonotypes between healthy human individuals. Germline V gives CDR1 MNHEY, CDR2 SMNVEV (reference sequence). Trimming removed 5 bases from V and 5 bases from J, with 16 bases in between. The CDR3 runs 14 residues. Study observations and caveats: Represented genetic and exposure-history diversity was restricted by having few donors.

Each subset's genomic DNA was shared equally among a number of immunoSEQ plates. Some clones are missing from TCRdb's copy, which holds only in-frame ones; the method was immunoSEQ multiplex PCR. Altogether 2,500,000 or so clones are present, over 85% being singletons, with the ten largest covering 0.36%. To note about this clone: Antigen specificity is unknown.

Both subsets, CD45RA+ naive and CD45RA-negative memory, were split from the CD4+ cells. The receptor comes from a man aged 18 to 29 in good health. Some clones in this sample may be carry-over from other donors' samples. The V call is TRBV27, the J call TRBJ2-7, with D perhaps being TRBD1 or TRBD2 (5 bases each). Sequencing was performed on naive CD4+ T cells from PBMCs. This sample's subset: CD45RA+ positively selected. The CDR3 loop is CASSVQGPRHEQYF. The CDR3 DNA sequence: TGTGCCAGCAGTGTCCAGGGACCGCGACACGAGCAGTACTTC.